This TCR beta chain was profiled in a study of Graves' ophthalmopathy and Graves' hyperthyroidism. Ophthalmopathy donors' eye disease showed moderate-to-severe activity, CAS of at least 3, NOSPECS of at least 4 and duration under 3 months. Lactation, pregnancy, uncontrolled infections and other autoimmune diseases were all grounds for excluding patients. RNA transcripts were the template, and TCR beta CDR3 regions were amplified from them. RT-PCR with HTBI primers came first, then second-round multiplex PCR. TCRdb re-derived calls from the multiplex PCR reads in MiXCR, one entry per CDR3 protein. The table lists approximately 210,000 distinct CDR3 sequences, 25% to 35% of them singletons. Study-level results: As the model predicted ophthalmopathy progression, it achieved a sensitivity of 70% to 71% and a specificity of roughly 73%. For separating ophthalmopathy from stable hyperthyroidism, a 13-signature model gave 87.88% sensitivity and approximately 80% specificity.

Concerning this clonotype itself: As yet, its antigen is unknown.

The sequence derives from a man in his forties or fifties with Graves' ophthalmopathy. Sequencing was done on a sample of peripheral blood.

CDR3 in amino acids: CASSAERGYETQYF. DNA of the CDR3: TGTGCCAGCAGTGCAGAAAGGGGATACGAGACCCAGTACTTC. J is TRBJ2-5 and V is TRBV6-1; tentatively, D is TRBD1 (5 bases). This CDR3 comprises 14 residues. The germline V and J ends were trimmed by 4 bases and 5 bases, with 14 bases remaining between them. The germline gives CDR1 MNHNS, CDR2 SASEGT.